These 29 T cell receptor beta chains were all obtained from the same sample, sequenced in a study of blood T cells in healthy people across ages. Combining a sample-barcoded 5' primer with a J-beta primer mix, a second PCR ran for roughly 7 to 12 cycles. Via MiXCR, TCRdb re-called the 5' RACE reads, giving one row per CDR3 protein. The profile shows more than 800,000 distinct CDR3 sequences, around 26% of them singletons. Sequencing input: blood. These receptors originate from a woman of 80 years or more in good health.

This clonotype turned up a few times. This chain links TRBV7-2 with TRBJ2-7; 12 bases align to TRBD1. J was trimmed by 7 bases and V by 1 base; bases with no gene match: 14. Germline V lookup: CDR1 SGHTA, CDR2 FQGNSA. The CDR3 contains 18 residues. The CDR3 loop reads CASSLGLLGQGALDEQYF. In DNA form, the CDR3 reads TGTGCCAGCAGCTTAGGTCTCCTGGGACAGGGGGCTTTGGATGAGCAGTACTTC.

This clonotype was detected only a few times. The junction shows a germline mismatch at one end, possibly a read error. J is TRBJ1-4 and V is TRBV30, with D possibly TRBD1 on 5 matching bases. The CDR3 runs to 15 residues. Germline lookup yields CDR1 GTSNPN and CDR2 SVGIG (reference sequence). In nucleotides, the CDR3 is TGTGCCTGGAGCGAGGGACTCGCGACTAATGAAAAACGGTTTTTT. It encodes CAWSEGLATNEKRFF.

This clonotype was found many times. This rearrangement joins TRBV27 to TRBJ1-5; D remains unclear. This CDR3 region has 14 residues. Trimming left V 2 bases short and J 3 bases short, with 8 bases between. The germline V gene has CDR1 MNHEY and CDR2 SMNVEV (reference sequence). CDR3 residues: CASSLTRNNQPQHF. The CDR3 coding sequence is TGTGCCAGCAGTTTAACCCGGAACAATCAGCCCCAGCATTTT.

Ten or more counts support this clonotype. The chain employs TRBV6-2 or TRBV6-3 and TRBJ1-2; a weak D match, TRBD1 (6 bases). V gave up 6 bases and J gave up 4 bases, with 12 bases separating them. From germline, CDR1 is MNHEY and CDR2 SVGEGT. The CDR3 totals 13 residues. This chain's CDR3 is CASSHRDTYGYTF. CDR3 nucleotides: TGTGCCAGCAGCCACCGGGACACCTATGGCTACACCTTC.

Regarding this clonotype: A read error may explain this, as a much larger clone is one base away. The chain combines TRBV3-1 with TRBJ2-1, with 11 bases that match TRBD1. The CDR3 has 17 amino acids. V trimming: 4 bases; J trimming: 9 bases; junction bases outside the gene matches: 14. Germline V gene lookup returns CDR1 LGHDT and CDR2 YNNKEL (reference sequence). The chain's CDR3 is CASSRDGGGQGAREQFF. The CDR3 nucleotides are TGTGCCAGCAGCCGGGATGGTGGAGGACAGGGGGCGCGTGAGCAGTTCTTC.

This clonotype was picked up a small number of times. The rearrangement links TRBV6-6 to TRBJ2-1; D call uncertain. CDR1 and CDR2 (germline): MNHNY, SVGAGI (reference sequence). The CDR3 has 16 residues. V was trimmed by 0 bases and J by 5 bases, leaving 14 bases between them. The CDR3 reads CASSYSSVGEDNEQFF. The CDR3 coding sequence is TGTGCCAGCAGTTACTCGTCGGTTGGGGAAGACAATGAGCAGTTCTTC.

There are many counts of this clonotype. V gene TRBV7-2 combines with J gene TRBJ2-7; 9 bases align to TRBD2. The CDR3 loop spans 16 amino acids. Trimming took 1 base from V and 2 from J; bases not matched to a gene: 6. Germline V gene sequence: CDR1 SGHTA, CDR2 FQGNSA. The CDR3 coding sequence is TGTGCCAGCAGCTTAGATCGAGCGGGGGGAACCTACGAGCAGTACTTC. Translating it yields CASSLDRAGGTYEQYF.

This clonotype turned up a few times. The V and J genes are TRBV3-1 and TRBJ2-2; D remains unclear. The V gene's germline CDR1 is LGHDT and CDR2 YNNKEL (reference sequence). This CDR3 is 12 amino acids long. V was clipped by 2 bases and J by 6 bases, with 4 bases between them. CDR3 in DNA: TGTGCCAGCAGCCAACTATCCGGGGAGCTGTTTTTT. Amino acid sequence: CASSQLSGELFF.

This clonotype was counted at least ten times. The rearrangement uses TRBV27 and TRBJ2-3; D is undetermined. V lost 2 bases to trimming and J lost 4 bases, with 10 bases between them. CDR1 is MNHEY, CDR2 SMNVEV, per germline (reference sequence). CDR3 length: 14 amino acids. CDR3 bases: TGTGCCAGCAGTTTAAATGGTGGGGCAGATACGCAGTATTTT. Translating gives CASSLNGGADTQYF.

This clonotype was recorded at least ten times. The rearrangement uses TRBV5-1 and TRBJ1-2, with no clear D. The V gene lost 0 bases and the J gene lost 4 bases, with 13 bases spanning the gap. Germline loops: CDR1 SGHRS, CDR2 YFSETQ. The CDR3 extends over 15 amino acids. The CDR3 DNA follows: TGCGCCAGCAGCTTGGGAGGAAACTCCATCTATGGCTACACCTTC. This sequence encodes CASSLGGNSIYGYTF. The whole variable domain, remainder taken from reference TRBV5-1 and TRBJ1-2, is KAGVTQTPRYLIKTRGQQVTLSCSPISGHRSVSWYQQTPGQGLQFLFEYFSETQRNKGNFPGRFSGRQFSNSRSEMNVSTLELGDSALYLCASSLGGNSIYGYTFGSGTRLTVV.

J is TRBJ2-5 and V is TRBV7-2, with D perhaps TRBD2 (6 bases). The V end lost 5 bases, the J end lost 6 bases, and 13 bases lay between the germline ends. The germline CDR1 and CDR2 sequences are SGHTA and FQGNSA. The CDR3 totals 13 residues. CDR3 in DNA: TGTGCCAGCAGCCCCTGGGCGGGAAAGACCCAGTACTTC. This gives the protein CASSPWAGKTQYF.

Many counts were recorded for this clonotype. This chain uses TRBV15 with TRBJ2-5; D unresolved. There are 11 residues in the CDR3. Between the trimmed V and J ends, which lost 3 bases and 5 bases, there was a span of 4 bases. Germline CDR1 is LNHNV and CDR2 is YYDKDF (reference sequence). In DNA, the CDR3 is TGTGCCACCAGCAGGGCGGAGACCCAGTACTTC. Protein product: CATSRAETQYF.

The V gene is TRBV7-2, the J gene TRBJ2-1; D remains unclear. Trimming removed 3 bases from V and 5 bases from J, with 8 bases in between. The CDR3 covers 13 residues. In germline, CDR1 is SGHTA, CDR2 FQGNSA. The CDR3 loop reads CASSFPNNNEQFF. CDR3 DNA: TGTGCCAGCAGCTTCCCGAATAACAATGAGCAGTTCTTC.

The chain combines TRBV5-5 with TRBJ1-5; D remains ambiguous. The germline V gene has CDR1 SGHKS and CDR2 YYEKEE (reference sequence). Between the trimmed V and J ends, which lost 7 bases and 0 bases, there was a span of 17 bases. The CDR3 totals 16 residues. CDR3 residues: CASPLEGFYSNQPQHF. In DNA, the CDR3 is TGTGCCAGCCCTCTTGAGGGATTCTATAGCAATCAGCCCCAGCATTTT.

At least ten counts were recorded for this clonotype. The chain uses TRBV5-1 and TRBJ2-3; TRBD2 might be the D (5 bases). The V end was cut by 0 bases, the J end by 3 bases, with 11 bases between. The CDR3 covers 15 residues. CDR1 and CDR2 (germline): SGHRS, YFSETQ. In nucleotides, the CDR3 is TGCGCCAGCAGCTTGGACGAGGGCAGGACAGATACGCAGTATTTT. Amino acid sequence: CASSLDEGRTDTQYF.

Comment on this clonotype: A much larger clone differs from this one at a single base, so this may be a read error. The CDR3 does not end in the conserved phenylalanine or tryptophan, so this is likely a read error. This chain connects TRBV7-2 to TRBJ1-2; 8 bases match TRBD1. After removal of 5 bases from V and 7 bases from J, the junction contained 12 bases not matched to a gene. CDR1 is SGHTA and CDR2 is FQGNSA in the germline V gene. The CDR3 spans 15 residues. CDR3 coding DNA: TGTGCCAGCAGCGTACAGACAGGGGACGGGAGTGGCTACACCGTC. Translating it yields CASSVQTGDGSGYTV.

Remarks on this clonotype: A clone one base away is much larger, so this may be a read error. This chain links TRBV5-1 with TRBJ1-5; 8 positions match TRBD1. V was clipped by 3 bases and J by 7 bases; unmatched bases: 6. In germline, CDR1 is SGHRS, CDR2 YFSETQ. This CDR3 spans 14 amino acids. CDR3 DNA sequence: TGCGCCAGCAGCTGGGAACAGGGGGGACAGCCCCAGCATTTT. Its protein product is CASSWEQGGQPQHF.

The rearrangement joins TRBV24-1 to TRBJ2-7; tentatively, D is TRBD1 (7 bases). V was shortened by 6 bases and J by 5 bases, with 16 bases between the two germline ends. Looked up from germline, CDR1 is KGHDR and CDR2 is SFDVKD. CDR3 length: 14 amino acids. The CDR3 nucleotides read TGTGCCACCAGTCGGCGCCAGGGGGGCAACGAGCAGTACTTC. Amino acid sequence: CATSRRQGGNEQYF.

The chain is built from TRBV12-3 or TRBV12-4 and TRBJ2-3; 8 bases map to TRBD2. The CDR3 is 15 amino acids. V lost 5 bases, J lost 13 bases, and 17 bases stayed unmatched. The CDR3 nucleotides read TGTGCCAGCAGTCCTCAGCGGGGGAGCACAGATGCGGAGTATTTT. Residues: CASSPQRGSTDAEYF.

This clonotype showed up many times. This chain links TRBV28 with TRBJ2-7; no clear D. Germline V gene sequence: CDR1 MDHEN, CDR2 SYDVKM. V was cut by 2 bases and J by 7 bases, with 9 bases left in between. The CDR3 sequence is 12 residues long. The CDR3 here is CASSLPGREQYF. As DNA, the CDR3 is TGTGCCAGCAGTTTACCCGGTCGTGAGCAGTACTTC.

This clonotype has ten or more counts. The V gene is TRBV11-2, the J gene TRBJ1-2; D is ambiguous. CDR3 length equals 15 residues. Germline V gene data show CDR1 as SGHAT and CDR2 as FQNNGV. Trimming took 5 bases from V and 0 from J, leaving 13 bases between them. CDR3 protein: CASSPSQLANYGYTF. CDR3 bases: TGTGCCAGCAGCCCAAGTCAACTAGCTAACTATGGCTACACCTTC.

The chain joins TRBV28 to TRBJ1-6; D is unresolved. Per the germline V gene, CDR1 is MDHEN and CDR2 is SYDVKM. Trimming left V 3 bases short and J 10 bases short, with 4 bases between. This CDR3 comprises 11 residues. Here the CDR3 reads CASSFDSPLHF. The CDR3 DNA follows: TGTGCCAGCAGTTTCGACTCACCCCTCCACTTT.

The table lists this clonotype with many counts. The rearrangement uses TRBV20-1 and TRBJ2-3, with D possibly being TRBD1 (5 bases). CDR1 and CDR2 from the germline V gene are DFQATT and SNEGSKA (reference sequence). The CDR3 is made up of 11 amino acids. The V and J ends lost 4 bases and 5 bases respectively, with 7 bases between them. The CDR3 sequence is CSATGIDTQYF. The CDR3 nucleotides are TGCAGTGCTACAGGGATAGATACGCAGTATTTT.

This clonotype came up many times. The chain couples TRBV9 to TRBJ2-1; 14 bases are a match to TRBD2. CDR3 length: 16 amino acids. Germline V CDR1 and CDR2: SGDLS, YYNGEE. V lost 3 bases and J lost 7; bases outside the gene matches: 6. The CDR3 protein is CASSARTSGGLNEQFF. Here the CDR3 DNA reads TGTGCCAGCAGCGCCAGGACTAGCGGGGGGCTTAATGAGCAGTTCTTC.

CDR3 nucleotides: TGTGCCAGCAGTGAACAGGGATTGAACACTGAAGCTTTCTTT. It codes for CASSEQGLNTEAFF. This rearrangement joins TRBV7-8 to TRBJ1-1; perhaps TRBD1 as D (6 bases). CDR1 and CDR2 from the germline V gene are SGHVS and FQNEAQ. Trimming removed 6 bases from V and 0 bases from J, with 11 bases in between. This CDR3 contains 14 residues. Based on the CDR3 plus reference TRBV7-8 and TRBJ1-1, the full variable domain is GAGVSQSPRYKVAKRGQDVALRCDPISGHVSLFWYQQALGQGPEFLTYFQNEAQLDKSGLPSDRFFAERPEGSVSTLKIQRTQQEDSAVYLCASSEQGLNTEAFFGQGTRLTVV.

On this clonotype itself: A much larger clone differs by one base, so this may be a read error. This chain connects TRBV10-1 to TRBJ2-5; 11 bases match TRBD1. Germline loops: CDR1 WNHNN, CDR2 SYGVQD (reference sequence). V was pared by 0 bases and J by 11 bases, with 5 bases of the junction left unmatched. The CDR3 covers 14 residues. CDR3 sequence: CASSESGQGDEQYF. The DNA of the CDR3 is TGCGCCAGCAGTGAGTCGGGACAGGGGGATGAGCAGTACTTC.

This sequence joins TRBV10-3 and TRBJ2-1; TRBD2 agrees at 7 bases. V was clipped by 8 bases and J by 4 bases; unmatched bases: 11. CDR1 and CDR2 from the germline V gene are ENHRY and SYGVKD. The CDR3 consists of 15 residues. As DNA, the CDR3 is TGTGCCATCGCTGCGGGGACTATGACATACAATGAGCAGTTCTTC. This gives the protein CAIAAGTMTYNEQFF.

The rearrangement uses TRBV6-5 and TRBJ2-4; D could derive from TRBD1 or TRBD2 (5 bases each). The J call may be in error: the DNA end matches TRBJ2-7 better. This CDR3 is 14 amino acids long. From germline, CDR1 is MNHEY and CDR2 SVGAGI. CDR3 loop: CASSYRGAPYEQYF. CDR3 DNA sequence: TGTGCCAGCAGTTACAGGGGAGCCCCCTACGAGCAGTACTTC.

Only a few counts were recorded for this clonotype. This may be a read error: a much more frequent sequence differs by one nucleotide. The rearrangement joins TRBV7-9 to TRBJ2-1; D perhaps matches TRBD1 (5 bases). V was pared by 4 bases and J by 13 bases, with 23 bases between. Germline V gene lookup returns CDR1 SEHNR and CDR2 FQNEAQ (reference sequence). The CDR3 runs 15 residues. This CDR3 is CASSSPTGPKMTQFF. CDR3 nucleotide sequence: TGTGCCAGCAGCTCCCCCACAGGCCCCAAGATGACCCAGTTCTTC.